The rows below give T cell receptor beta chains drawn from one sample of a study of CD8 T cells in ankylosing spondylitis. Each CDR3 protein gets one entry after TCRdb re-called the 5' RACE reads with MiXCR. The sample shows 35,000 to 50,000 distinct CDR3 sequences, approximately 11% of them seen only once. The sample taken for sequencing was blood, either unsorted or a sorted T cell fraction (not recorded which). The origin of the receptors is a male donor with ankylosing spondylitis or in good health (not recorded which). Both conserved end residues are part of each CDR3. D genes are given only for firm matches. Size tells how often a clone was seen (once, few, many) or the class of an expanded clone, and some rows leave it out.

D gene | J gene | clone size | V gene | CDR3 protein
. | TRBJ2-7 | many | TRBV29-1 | CSVIQVGEQYF
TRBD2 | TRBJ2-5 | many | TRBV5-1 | CASSLGTSEVETQYF
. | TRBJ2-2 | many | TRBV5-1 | CASSLVGLNTGELFF
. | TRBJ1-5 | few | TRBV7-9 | CASSSDGFNQPQHF
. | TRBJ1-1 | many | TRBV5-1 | CASSLGWPEGNTEAFF
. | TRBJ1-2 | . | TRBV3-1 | CSSSQDRGGSGYTF
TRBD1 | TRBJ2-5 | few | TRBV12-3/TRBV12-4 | CASSYPNRGETQYF
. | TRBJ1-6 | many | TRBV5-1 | CASSLVPDDFYNSPLHF
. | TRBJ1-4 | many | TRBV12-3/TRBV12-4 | CASSPGEKLFF
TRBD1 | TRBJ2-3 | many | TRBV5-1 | CASSPWTGDADTQYF
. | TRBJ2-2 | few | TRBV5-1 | CASRPGGAGELFF
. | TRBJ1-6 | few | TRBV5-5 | CASSFGGESYNSPLHF
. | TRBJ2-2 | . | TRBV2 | CASKNTGELFF
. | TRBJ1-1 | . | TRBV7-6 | CASSLERVNTEAFF
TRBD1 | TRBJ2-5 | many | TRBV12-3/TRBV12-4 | CASSLTGPGETQYF
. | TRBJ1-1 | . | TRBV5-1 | CASSLDVGPEAFF
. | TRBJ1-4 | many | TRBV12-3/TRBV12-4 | CASSFWFRGKDEKLFF
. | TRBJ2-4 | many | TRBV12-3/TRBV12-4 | CASSPGAKNIQYF
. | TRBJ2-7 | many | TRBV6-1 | CATTQGSTYEQYF
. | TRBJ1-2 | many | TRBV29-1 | CSVGERGYTF
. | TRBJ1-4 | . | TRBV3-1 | CASSQSGGDEKLFF
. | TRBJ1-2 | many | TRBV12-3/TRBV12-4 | CASSLEDRYGYTF
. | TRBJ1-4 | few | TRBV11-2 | CASSPYLGGNEKLFF
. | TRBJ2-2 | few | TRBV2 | CASRRTAANTGELFF
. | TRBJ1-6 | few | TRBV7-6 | CASSRRQAQNSPLHF
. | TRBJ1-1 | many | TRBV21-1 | CASSSGQGRIKNTEAFF
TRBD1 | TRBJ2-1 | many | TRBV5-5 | CASSLAQGAYEQFF